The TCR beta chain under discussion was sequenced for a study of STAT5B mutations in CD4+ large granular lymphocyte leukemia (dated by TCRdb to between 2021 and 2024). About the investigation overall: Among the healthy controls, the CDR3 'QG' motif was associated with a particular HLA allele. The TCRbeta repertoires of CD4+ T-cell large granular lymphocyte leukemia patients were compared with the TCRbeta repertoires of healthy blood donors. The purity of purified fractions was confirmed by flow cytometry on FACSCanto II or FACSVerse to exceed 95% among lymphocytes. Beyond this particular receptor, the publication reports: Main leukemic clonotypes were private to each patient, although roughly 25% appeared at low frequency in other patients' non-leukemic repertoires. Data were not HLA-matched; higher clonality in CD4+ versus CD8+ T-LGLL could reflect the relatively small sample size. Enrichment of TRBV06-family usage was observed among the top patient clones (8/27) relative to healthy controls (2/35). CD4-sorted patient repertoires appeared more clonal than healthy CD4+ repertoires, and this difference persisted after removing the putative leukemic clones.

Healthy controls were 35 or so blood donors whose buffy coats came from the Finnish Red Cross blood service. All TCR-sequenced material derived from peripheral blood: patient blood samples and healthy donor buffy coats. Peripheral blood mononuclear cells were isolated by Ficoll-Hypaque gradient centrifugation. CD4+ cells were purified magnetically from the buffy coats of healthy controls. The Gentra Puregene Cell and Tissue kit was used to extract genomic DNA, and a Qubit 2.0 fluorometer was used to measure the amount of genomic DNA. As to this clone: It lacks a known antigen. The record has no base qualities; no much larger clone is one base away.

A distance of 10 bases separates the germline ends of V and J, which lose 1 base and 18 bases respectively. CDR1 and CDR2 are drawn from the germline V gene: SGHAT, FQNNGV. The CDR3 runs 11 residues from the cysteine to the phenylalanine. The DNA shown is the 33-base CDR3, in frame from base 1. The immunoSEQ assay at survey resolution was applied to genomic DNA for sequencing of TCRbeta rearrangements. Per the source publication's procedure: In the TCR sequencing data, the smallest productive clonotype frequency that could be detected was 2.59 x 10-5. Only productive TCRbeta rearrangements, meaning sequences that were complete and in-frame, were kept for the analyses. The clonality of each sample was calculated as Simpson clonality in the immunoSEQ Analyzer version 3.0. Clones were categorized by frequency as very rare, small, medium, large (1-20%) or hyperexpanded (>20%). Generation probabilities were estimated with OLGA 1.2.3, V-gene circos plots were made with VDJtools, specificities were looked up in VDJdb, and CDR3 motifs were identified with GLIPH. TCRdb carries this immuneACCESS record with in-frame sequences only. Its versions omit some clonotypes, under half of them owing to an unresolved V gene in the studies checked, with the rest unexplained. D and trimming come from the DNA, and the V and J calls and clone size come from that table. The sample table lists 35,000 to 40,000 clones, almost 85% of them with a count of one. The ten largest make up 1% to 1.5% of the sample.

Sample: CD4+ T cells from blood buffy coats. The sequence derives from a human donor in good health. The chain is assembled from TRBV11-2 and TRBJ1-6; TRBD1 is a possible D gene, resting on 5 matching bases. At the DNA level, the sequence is TGTGCCAGCAGCTTAGGTGGGGGAAGCCACTTT. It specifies CASSLGGGSHF.